The source of this T cell receptor beta chain is a study of T cell responses to AZD1222 COVID-19 vaccine. Study background: Second-dose timings of about 4 or about 12 weeks were pooled. Study observations and caveats: Donors, mostly white British, included more females; clonal diversity was possibly underestimated. There were repertoire samples only from the period after the peak T cell response. Reportedly, nearly half the spike-specific TCRs target unmutated variant regions.

This clone was seen a single time. Its matching antigen is unknown. The V segment lost 4 bases and the J segment 3 bases; nucleotides outside the gene matches: 8. Germline V gene sequence: CDR1 MDHEN, CDR2 SYDVKM. The CDR3 has 15 residues. Data came from immunoSEQ multiplex PCR; TCRdb stores just in-frame clones and leaves some out. The sample lists 100,000 to 150,000 clones; more than 85% were seen once. The TCR comes from an adult in good health. The material sequenced was peripheral blood, taken on day 0 of AZD1222 vaccination. J is TRBJ2-7 and V is TRBV28; 8 nucleotides align to TRBD1. The CDR3 here is CASSSPPGGFYEQYF. As DNA, the CDR3 is TGTGCCAGCAGTTCGCCACCAGGGGGCTTCTACGAGCAGTACTTC.